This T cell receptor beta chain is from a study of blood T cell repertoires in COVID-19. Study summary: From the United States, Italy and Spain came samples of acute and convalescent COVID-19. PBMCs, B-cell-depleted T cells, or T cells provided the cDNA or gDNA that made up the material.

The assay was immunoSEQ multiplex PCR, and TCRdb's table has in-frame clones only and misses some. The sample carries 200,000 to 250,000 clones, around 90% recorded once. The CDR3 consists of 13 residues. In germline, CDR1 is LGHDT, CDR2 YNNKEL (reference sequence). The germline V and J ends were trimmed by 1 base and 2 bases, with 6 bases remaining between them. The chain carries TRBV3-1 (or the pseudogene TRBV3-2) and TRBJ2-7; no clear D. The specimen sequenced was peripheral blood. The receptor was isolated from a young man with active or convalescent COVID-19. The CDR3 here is CASSQGTTYEQYF. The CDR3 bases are TGTGCCAGCAGCCAAGGCACAACCTACGAGCAGTACTTC.